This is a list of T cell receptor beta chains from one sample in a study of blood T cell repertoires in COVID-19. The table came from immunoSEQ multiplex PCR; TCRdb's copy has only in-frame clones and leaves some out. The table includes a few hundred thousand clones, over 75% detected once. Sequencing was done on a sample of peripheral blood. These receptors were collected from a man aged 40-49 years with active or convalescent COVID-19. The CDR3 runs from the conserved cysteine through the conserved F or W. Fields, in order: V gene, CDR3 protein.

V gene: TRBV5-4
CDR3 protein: CAITPGNNEQFF

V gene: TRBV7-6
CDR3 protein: CASSPNSADNQPQHF

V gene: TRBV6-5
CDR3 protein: CASSYGTDEQYF

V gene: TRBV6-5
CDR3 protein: CASRKGLASNEQFF

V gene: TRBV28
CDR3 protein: CASSPGGEGNSPLHF

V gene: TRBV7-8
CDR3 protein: CASSFFTPGGLTGELFF

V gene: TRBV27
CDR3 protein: CASTLGVGHSPLHF

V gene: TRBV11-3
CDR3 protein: CASSLEQGHQPQHF

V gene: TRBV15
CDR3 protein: CATSRDQVSGNTIYF

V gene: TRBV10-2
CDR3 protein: CASRDTATNEKLFF

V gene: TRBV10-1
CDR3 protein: CASSESPRGETQYF

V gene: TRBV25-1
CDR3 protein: CASSHSGNTEAFF

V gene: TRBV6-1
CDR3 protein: CASSEAGQGDWVGELFF

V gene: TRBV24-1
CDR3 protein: CATRGAAENGYTF

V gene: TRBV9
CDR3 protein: CASNPLGQKSGELFF

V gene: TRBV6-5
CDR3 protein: CASSYGTDYGYTF

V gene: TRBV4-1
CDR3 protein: CASSQATVNEQFF

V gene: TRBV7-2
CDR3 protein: CASSLRLAGGTYEQYF

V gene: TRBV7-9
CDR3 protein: CASSLQGTGYTF

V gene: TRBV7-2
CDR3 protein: CASSTTGTGGYEQYF

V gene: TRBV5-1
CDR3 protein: CASSLGPRVKGNEQFF

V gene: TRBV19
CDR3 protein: CATASGGSYEQYF

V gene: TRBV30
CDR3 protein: CAWSESPTGLDEQYF

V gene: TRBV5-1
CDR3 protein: CASSLRVREPNTEAFF

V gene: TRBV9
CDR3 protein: CASSAQGWQETQYF

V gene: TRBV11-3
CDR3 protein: CASSRGAGETQYF

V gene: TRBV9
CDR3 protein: CASSTGTAGYTF

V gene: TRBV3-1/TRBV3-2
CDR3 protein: CASRRSGGPNNEQFF

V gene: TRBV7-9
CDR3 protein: CASSSQQGDSPLHF

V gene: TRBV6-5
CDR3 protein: CASSFTAEREQYF

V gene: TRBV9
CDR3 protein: CASSVSGLPGEDEQYF

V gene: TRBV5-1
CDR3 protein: CASSAGQGPYNEQFF

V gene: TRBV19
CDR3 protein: CASSTPSGGIYEQYF

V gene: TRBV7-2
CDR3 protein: CASSLRQVMGNTEAFF

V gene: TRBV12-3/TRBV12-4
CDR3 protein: CASSLDRVRQYF

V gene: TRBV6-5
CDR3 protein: CASGAGDLRQQYF

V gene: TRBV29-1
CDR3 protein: CSAATGIGVNTEAFF

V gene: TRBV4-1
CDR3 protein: CASSPGGQGNTIYF

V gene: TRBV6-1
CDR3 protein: CASSEQGLAKTGELFF

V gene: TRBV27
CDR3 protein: CASSVIAGGPAGELFF

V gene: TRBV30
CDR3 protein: CAWRAKSGSYNEQFF

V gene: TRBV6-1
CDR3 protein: CASSERGGRDTEAFF

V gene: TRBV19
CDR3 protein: CASSPFIRTGANSPLHF

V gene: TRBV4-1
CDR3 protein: CASSQGNRSPGGQGGYGYTF

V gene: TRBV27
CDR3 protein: CASSHRRDQPQHF